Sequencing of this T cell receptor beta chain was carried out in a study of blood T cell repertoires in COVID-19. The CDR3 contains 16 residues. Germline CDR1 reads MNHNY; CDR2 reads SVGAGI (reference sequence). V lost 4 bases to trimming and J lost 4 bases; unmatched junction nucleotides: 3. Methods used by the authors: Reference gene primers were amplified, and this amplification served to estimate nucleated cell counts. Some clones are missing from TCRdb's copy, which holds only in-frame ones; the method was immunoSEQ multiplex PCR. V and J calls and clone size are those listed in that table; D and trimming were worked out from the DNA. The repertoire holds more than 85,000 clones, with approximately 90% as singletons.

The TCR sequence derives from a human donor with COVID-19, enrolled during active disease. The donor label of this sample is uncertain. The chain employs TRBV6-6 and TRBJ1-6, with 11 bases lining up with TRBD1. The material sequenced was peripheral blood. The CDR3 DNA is TGTGCCAGCAGTTCCGGGACAGGGGGTTATAATTCACCCCTCCACTTT. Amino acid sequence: CASSSGTGGYNSPLHF.